A selection of T cell receptor beta chains follows, all from one sample in a study of T cells in Graves' hyperthyroidism and ophthalmopathy. In TCRdb, the multiplex PCR reads were re-called with MiXCR into one record per CDR3 protein. The sample lists some 210,000 distinct CDR3 sequences, over 15% occurring once. Sequenced sample: blood. Every receptor here comes from a man aged 45-65 years with Graves' hyperthyroidism. Each CDR3 is given with its conserved first and last residue. D genes are given only for firm matches. Size is stated for part of the rows, as once, few or many counts, or as a class when the clone is expanded.

CDR3aa,CDR3nt,d_gene,j_gene,v_gene,abundance
CTTPETDSRVDTEAFF,TGCACCACACCGGAGACCGACTCCCGTGTGGACACTGAAGCTTTCTTT,.,TRBJ1-1,TRBV20-1,few
CASSPETYSEQFF,TGTGCCAGCAGTCCGGAGACCTACAGTGAGCAGTTCTTC,.,TRBJ2-1,TRBV28,once
CASSQDSAGLGNEQFF,TGTGCCAGCAGCCAAGATTCTGCGGGCCTGGGAAATGAGCAGTTCTTC,.,TRBJ2-1,TRBV14,.
CASSLSWARRDTQYF,TGTGCCAGCAGCTTAAGTTGGGCGCGTAGAGATACGCAGTATTTT,.,TRBJ2-3,TRBV7-3,.
CASSYGYTGSYEQYF,TGTGCCAGCAGTTACGGGTATACGGGCTCCTACGAGCAGTACTTC,.,TRBJ2-7,TRBV6-2/TRBV6-3,few
CASSAGTLSFHF,TGTGCCAGCAGTGCCGGGACATTATCGTTTCACTTT,.,TRBJ1-6,TRBV3-1,.
CASGTGAYTEAFF,TGTGCCAGCGGCACAGGGGCATACACTGAAGCTTTCTTT,TRBD1,TRBJ1-1,TRBV27,.
CSASFGLAAQETQYF,TGCAGTGCTAGCTTTGGGCTAGCGGCTCAAGAGACCCAGTACTTC,TRBD2,TRBJ2-5,TRBV20-1,.
CASRPGINYGYTF,TGTGCCAGCAGGCCCGGGATAAACTATGGCTACACCTTC,.,TRBJ1-2,TRBV28,many
CSARDGQEVNQPQHF,TGCAGTGCTAGAGATGGTCAGGAAGTCAATCAGCCCCAGCATTTT,.,TRBJ1-5,TRBV20-1,few
CSVAGRQITEAFF,TGCAGTGTTGCGGGACGCCAGATCACTGAAGCTTTCTTT,.,TRBJ1-1,TRBV20-1,many
CASAGQSGPYEQYF,TGTGCCAGCGCGGGACAGTCAGGACCCTACGAGCAGTACTTC,.,TRBJ2-7,TRBV18,many
CSARDHNSYYEQYF,TGCAGTGCTAGAGATCACAACTCCTACTACGAGCAGTACTTC,.,TRBJ2-7,TRBV20-1,many
CASSFLGADQPQHF,TGTGCCAGCAGTTTCTTGGGGGCGGATCAGCCCCAGCATTTT,.,TRBJ1-5,TRBV27,many
CASSPSPQGASAEAFF,TGTGCCAGCAGCCCATCACCACAGGGGGCGAGTGCTGAAGCTTTCTTT,TRBD1,TRBJ1-1,TRBV5-5,few
CASSSGGQVTYNEQFF,TGCGCCAGCAGCTCAGGGGGACAGGTTACCTACAATGAGCAGTTCTTC,TRBD1,TRBJ2-1,TRBV5-1,.
CASSPQEYYGYTF,TGTGCCAGCAGCCCGCAGGAGTACTATGGCTACACCTTC,.,TRBJ1-2,TRBV7-2,.
CASSQERGSGRETQYF,TGTGCCAGCAGCCAAGAAAGGGGAAGCGGGAGGGAGACCCAGTACTTC,TRBD2,TRBJ2-5,TRBV11-2,.
CSARDPRYYNEQFF,TGCAGTGCTAGAGATCCTCGGTACTACAATGAGCAGTTCTTC,.,TRBJ2-1,TRBV20-1,.
CASSIGPGRSYEQYF,TGTGCCAGTAGTATAGGGCCAGGACGGTCCTACGAGCAGTACTTC,.,TRBJ2-7,TRBV19,.
CASSPSGQGTNEQFF,TGTGCCAGCAGTCCATCGGGACAGGGAACCAATGAGCAGTTCTTC,TRBD1,TRBJ2-1,TRBV25-1,.
CASSHQGTGYNEQFF,TGTGCCAGCAGTCACCAGGGTACAGGGTACAATGAGCAGTTCTTC,.,TRBJ2-1,TRBV28,.
CASSQRTSGRGVVWEQYF,TGCGCCAGCAGCCAGAGGACTAGCGGGAGGGGAGTCGTCTGGGAGCAGTACTTC,TRBD2,TRBJ2-7,TRBV4-1,.
CSALGLAGGIDTQYF,TGCAGTGCTCTGGGGCTAGCGGGAGGGATAGATACGCAGTATTTT,TRBD2,TRBJ2-3,TRBV20-1,.
CASSLNSFQPQHF,TGTGCCAGCAGCTTAAACTCGTTCCAGCCCCAGCATTTT,.,TRBJ1-5,TRBV7-2,many
CSRPGLAGGGTDTQYF,TGCAGTAGACCGGGACTAGCGGGAGGGGGGACAGATACGCAGTATTTT,TRBD2,TRBJ2-3,TRBV20-1,many
CASSYSTRGDRVEKLFF,TGTGCCAGCAGTTACTCGACCCGGGGCGATCGTGTTGAAAAACTGTTTTTT,.,TRBJ1-4,TRBV6-2/TRBV6-3,few
CASSAGTSRTDTQYF,TGTGCCAGCAGTGCCGGGACTAGCCGCACAGATACGCAGTATTTT,TRBD2,TRBJ2-3,TRBV6-1,few